This TCR beta chain comes out of a study of response to subunit inactivated influenza vaccine. TCRdb re-called the RT-PCR reads through MiXCR, storing one row per CDR3 protein. Among about 540,000 distinct CDR3 sequences listed, under 30% were seen once. This clonotype turned up a few times. The J segment lost 4 bases and the V segment lost 7 bases, leaving 9 bases of the junction unmatched. The CDR3 is 15 residues long. Germline V gene lookup returns CDR1 MNHEY and CDR2 SVGEGT. Separately, the same data were catalogued under a study of T cells expressing NK-cell markers. That work states: It was by 5'RACE template switching with UMIs that TCR beta cDNA was made. Sorted CD3+CD56+NKG2C+, CD3+CD56+NKG2C- and CD3+CD56-NKG2C+ T cells provided the TCR beta repertoires. Among eight sequenced donors, seven carried HCMV seropositivity while one was seronegative. Leadership of the CD3+CD56-NKG2C+ fraction also belonged to these clonotypes in several donors. HCMV specificity of expanded NKG2C+ T cell clones remained unclear.

This specimen was CD4+ T cells sorted from PBMCs, taken roughly 12 days after vaccination. The TCR was taken from a middle-aged man who received an inactivated influenza vaccine. This chain links TRBV6-2 or TRBV6-3 with TRBJ2-1; TRBD2 aligns across 8 bases. CDR3 in DNA: TGTGCCAGCATTGTCACGGGGGGGCCATACAATGAGCAGTTCTTC. It is translated as CASIVTGGPYNEQFF.